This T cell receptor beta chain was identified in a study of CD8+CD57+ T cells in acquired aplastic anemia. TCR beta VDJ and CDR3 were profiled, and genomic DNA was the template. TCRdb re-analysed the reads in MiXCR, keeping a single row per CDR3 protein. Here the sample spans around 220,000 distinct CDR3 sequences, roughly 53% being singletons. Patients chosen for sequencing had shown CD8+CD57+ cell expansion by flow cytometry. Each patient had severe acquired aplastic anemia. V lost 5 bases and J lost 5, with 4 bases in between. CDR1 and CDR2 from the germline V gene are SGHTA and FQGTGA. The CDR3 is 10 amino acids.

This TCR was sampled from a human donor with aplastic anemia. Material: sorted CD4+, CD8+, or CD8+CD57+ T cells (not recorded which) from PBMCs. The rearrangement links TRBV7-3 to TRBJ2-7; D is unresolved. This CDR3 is CASSTDEQYF. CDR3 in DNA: TGTGCCAGCAGCACCGACGAGCAGTACTTC.